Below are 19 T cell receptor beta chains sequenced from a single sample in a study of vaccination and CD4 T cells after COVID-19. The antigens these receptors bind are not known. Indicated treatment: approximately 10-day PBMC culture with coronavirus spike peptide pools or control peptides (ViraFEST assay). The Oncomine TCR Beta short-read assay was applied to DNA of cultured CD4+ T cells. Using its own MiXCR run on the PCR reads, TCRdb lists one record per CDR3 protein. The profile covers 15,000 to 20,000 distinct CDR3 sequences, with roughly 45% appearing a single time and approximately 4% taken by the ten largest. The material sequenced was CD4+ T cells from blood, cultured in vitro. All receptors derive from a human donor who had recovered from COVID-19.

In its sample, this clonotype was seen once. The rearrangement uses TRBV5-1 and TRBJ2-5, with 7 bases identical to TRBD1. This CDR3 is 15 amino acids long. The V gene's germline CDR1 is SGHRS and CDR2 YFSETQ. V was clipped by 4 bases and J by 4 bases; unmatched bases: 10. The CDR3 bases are TGCGCCAGCAGCCCCTCAACAGGGGTAGGAGAGACCCAGTACTTC. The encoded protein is CASSPSTGVGETQYF.

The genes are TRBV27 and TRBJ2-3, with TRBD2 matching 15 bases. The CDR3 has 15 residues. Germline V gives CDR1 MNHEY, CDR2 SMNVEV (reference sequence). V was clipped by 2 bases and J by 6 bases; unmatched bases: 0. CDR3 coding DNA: TGTGCCAGCAGTTTAGGGACTAGCGGGAGGGATACGCAGTATTTT. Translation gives CASSLGTSGRDTQYF.

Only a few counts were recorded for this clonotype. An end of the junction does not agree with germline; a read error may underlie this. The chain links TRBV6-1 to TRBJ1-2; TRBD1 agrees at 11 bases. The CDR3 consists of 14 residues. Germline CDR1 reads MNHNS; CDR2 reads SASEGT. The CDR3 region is CASRRPGQGGRGSF. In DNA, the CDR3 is TGTGCCAGCAGGCGCCCGGGACAGGGGGGCCGTGGGTCCTTC.

CDR3 sequence reads: CASMWTSGRSGELFF. The CDR3 coding sequence is TGTGCCAGCATGTGGACTAGCGGGAGGTCCGGGGAGCTGTTTTTT. The rearrangement joins TRBV12-3 or TRBV12-4 to TRBJ2-2; 14 bases map to TRBD2. The CDR3 is 15 residues long. V lost 7 bases and J lost 6; bases outside the gene matches: 4.

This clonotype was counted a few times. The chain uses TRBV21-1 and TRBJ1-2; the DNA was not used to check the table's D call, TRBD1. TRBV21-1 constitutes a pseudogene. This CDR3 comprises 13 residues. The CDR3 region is CASSKAAGVGYTF. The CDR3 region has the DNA TGTGCCAGCAGCAAAGCCGCAGGGGTCGGCTACACCTTC.

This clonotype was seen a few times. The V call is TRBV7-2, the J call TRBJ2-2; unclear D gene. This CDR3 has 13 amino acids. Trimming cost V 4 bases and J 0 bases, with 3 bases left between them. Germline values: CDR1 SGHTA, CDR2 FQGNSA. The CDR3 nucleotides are TGTGCCAGCAGCTCCGCGAACACCGGGGAGCTGTTTTTT. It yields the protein CASSSANTGELFF.

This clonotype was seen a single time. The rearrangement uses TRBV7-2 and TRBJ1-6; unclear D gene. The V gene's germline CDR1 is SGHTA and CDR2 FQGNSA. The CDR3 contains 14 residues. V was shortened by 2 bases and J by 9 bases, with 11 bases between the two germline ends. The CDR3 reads CASSLSSEVSPLHF. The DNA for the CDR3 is TGTGCCAGCAGCTTAAGTAGTGAGGTTTCACCCCTCCACTTT.

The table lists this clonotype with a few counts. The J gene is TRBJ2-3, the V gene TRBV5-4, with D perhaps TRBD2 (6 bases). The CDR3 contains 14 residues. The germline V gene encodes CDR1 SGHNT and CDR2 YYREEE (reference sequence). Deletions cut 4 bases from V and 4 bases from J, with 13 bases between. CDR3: CASSRRALPDTQYF. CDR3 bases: TGTGCCAGCAGCCGGAGGGCCCTCCCAGATACGCAGTATTTT.

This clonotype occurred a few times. CDR3 residues: CASSVGGSSTYEQYF. DNA for the CDR3: TGTGCCAGCAGTGTGGGCGGGAGTTCGACCTACGAGCAGTACTTC. The V and J genes are TRBV6-1 and TRBJ2-7, with 7 bases fitting TRBD2. Germline V gene lookup returns CDR1 MNHNS and CDR2 SASEGT. This CDR3 region has 15 residues. V lost 4 bases, J lost 2 bases, and 8 bases stayed unmatched.

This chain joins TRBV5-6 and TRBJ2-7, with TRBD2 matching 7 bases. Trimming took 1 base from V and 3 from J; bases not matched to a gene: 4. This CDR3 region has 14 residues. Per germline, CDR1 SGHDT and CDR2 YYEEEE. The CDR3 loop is CASSLWGGDYEQYF. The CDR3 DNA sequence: TGTGCCAGCAGCTTGTGGGGAGGGGACTACGAGCAGTACTTC.

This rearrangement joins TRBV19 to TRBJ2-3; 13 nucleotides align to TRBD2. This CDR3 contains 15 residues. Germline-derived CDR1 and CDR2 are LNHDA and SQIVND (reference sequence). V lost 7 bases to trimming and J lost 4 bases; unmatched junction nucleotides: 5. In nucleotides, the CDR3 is TGTGCCAGTACCGAGACTAGCGGGAGGCCAGATACGCAGTATTTT. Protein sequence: CASTETSGRPDTQYF.

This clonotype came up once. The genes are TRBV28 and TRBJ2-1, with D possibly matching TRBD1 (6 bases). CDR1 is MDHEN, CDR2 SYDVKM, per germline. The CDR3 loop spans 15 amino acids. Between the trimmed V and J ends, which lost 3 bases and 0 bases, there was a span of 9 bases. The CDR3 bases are TGTGCCAGCAGTTTCGCAGGGGACTCCTACAATGAGCAGTTCTTC. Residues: CASSFAGDSYNEQFF.

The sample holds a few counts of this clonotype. The CDR3 region has the DNA TGTGCCAGCAGTGCCCGACCAGATGGCTACACCTTC. This codes for CASSARPDGYTF. J is TRBJ1-2 and V is TRBV12-3 or TRBV12-4; unclear D gene. With 5 bases removed from V and 6 bases from J, the gap between germline ends came to 10 bases. The CDR3 covers 12 residues.

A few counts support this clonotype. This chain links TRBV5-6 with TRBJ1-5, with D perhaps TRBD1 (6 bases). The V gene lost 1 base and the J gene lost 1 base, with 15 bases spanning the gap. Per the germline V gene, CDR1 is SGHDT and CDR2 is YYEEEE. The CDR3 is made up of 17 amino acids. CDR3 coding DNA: TGTGCCAGCAGCTTGTCCTGGGGGCGGGAAAGCAATCAGCCCCAGCATTTT. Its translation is CASSLSWGRESNQPQHF.

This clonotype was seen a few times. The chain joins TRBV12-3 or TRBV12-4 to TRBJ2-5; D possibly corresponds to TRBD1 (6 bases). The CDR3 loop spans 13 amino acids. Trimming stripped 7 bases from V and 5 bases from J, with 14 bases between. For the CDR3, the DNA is TGTGCCAGCACCGCAGGGGTGGGGGAGACCCAGTACTTC. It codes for CASTAGVGETQYF.

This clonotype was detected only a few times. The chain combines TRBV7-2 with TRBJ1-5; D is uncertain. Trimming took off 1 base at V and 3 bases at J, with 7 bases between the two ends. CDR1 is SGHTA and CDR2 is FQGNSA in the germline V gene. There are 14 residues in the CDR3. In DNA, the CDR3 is TGTGCCAGCAGCTTAGGGCCTTCCAATCAGCCCCAGCATTTT. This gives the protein CASSLGPSNQPQHF.

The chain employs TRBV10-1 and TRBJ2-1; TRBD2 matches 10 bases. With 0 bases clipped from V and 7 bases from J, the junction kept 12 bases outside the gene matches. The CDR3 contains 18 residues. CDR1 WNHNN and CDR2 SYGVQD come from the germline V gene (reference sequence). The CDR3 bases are TGCGCCAGCAGTGAGTCGGCCAGCGGGAGGGCCGGTTGGAATGAGCAGTTCTTC. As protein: CASSESASGRAGWNEQFF.

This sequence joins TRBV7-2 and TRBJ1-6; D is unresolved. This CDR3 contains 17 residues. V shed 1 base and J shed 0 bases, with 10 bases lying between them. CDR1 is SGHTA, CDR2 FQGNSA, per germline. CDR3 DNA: TGTGCCAGCAGCTTAGGGTTCAGGAGCTCCTATAATTCACCCCTCCACTTT. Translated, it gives CASSLGFRSSYNSPLHF.

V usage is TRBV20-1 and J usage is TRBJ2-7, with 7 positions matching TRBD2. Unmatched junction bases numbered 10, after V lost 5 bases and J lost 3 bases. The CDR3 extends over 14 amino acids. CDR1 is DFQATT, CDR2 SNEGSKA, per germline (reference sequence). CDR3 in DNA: TGCAGTGCTGGAGCGGGCGGGAGAGGCTACGAGCAGTACTTC. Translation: CSAGAGGRGYEQYF.